This T cell receptor (beta chain) was retrieved from a study of Ad26.COV2.S vaccination and SARS-CoV-2 variants. The CDR3 extends over 15 amino acids. CDR1 is SGHTA and CDR2 is FQGNSA in the germline V gene. Trimming cost V 1 base and J 8 bases; bases outside gene matches: 5. This table comes from immunoSEQ multiplex PCR, and its TCRdb copy is limited to in-frame clones, with some not included. Of 300,000 to 500,000 clones listed, 88% are singletons. Treatment of the sample: roughly 19 received Ad26.COV2.S at low or high dose, single or two shots; about 5 received placebo; per-sample allocation not given. Specimen acquisition occurred on day 63 following the initial vaccine or placebo injection. An adult donor aged 18-55 years was enrolled in Boston.

The chain combines TRBV7-2 with TRBJ2-1; 10 bases align to TRBD2. The sample was peripheral blood, taken in a trial of Ad26.COV2.S vaccine versus placebo. The receptor's source is a person aged 18-60 years who received the Ad26.COV2.S COVID-19 vaccine or a placebo. The CDR3 sequence: CASSLVSGGAHEQFF. As DNA, the CDR3 is TGTGCCAGCAGCTTAGTCAGCGGGGGGGCCCATGAGCAGTTCTTC.